The rows below give T cell receptor beta chains drawn from one sample of a study of long-term antiretroviral therapy in people with HIV. Profiling relied on immunoSEQ multiplex PCR, and the TCRdb table lists in-frame clones only, not all of them. This table has about 36,000 clones, around 94% appearing once. The sample in question was unsorted PBMCs, obtained 4.1 years after starting antiretroviral therapy. These receptor sequences come from a woman in her forties or fifties with HIV. Each CDR3 is given with its conserved first and last residue. A D gene is named only where the DNA matches it firmly. For some rows the clone size is stated as once, few or many, or as a class when expanded; others skip it.

D	J	size	V	DNA	CDR3
TRBD1	TRBJ2-3	-	TRBV5-6	TGTGCCAGCAGCTTCGGACAGGGGGGTAAAGATACGCAGTATTTT	CASSFGQGGKDTQYF
-	TRBJ1-1	-	TRBV19	TGTGCCAGTAGTGGGGCCATTCTGGACACTGAAGCTTTCTTT	CASSGAILDTEAFF
-	TRBJ2-4	once	TRBV15	TGTGCCACCAGCAGGGAGACAGGCGGAATGAGTGGCATTCAGTACTTC	CATSRETGGMSGIQYF
-	TRBJ1-5	-	TRBV7-3	TGTGCCAGCAGCCCCCTGAAGACAGGCGGAGATCAGCCCCAGCATTTT	CASSPLKTGGDQPQHF
TRBD1	TRBJ2-5	once	TRBV18	TGTGCCAGCTCAACCGTAGCCCCGGGACAGGGACAAGAGACCCAGTACTTC	CASSTVAPGQGQETQYF
TRBD1	TRBJ2-5	-	TRBV9	TGTGCCAGCAGCGCCAGGGGGCTGGGGCAAGAGACCCAGTACTTC	CASSARGLGQETQYF
-	TRBJ1-2	once	TRBV4-3	TGCGCCAGCAGCCACACTAAGGGAGGTTTAGTCTATGGCTACACCTTC	CASSHTKGGLVYGYTF
-	TRBJ1-2	-	TRBV7-9	TGTGCCAGCAGCGCTCTTTACGCGGACTTGAACTATGGCTACACCTTC	CASSALYADLNYGYTF
TRBD2	TRBJ2-3	-	TRBV7-3	TGTGCCAGCAGCGTCACCTTAGCGGGAAGCACAGATACGCAGTATTTT	CASSVTLAGSTDTQYF
TRBD1	TRBJ1-2	-	TRBV27	TGTGCCAGCAGCAGACAGGGAGGGCATGGCTACACCTTC	CASSRQGGHGYTF
TRBD2	TRBJ2-7	-	TRBV7-3	TGTGCCAGCAGCTTGACTAGCGGGGGGGCCCGCATGTACTTC	CASSLTSGGARMYF
-	TRBJ2-1	once	TRBV21-1	TGTGCCAGCAGCAAAAAGGGCCCGACAGGGAGGGCCGATGAGCAGTTCTTC	CASSKKGPTGRADEQFF
-	TRBJ2-7	-	TRBV5-6	TGTGCCAGCAGCTTGGCTACAGGGAAAGGCGAGCAGTACTTC	CASSLATGKGEQYF
-	TRBJ1-5	-	TRBV4-1	TGCGCCAGCAGCCAAGATCTTAGGGGTACTAGCAATCAGCCCCAGCATTTT	CASSQDLRGTSNQPQHF
TRBD1	TRBJ2-5	-	TRBV7-9	TGTGCCAGCAGCCCGACAGGGGGAAATTACCAAGAGACCCAGTACTTC	CASSPTGGNYQETQYF
TRBD1	TRBJ1-1	-	TRBV30	TGTGCCTGGAGGTTCAAAGGACAGGGTGAAGCTTTCTTT	CAWRFKGQGEAFF
-	TRBJ1-2	-	TRBV30	TGTGCCTGGAGGGATTCAGGCTATGGCTACACCTTC	CAWRDSGYGYTF
-	TRBJ1-4	-	TRBV30	TGTGCCTGGGGGCATGGAGAAAAACTGTTTTTT	CAWGHGEKLFF
-	TRBJ1-2	-	TRBV2	TGTGCCAGCAGGGACGACAACTATGGCTACACCTTC	CASRDDNYGYTF
-	TRBJ2-1	few	TRBV6-6	TGTGCCAGCAGTTACGACCGGGGCTACAATGAGCAGTTCTTC	CASSYDRGYNEQFF
-	TRBJ2-2	-	TRBV9	TGTGCCAGCAGCGTAGTACGGACAGCGAACACCGGGGAGCTGTTTTTT	CASSVVRTANTGELFF
-	TRBJ2-3	-	TRBV4-1	TGCGCCAGCAGCCTCGAGGAAGATACGCAGTATTTT	CASSLEEDTQYF
-	TRBJ2-5	-	TRBV5-1	TGCGCCAGCAGTAACAGCTCCCCGGAAGAGACCCAGTACTTC	CASSNSSPEETQYF
TRBD1	TRBJ1-1	-	TRBV7-6	TGTGCCAGCAGCTCCAAGGGGGCGATGGACACTGAAGCTTTCTTT	CASSSKGAMDTEAFF
-	TRBJ2-7	-	TRBV7-9	TGTGCCACTTCAGACGGGGCCTACGAGCAGTACTTC	CATSDGAYEQYF
-	TRBJ2-1	-	TRBV5-1	TGCGCCAGCTCCCCGCCCAAGGGCTCCTACAATGAGCAGTTCTTC	CASSPPKGSYNEQFF
TRBD2	TRBJ2-3	once	TRBV4-3	TGCGCCAGCAGCTGGACTAGCGGGGGGTCCGGAGATACGCAGTATTTT	CASSWTSGGSGDTQYF
TRBD1	TRBJ1-5	-	TRBV29-1	TGCAGCGTGGGGACAGGGGATAGCAATCAGCCCCAGCATTTT	CSVGTGDSNQPQHF
-	TRBJ1-1	-	TRBV5-5	TGTGCCAGCAGCTTGGCTCGGCAGGACTACACTGAAGCTTTCTTT	CASSLARQDYTEAFF
-	TRBJ2-5	once	TRBV6-6	TGTGCCAGCAGTTTCGTCGGGCGGCAAGAGACCCAGTACTTC	CASSFVGRQETQYF
-	TRBJ2-7	-	TRBV11-1	TGTGCCAGCAGCTTAGGCAGGGCTTCCTACGAGCAGTACTTC	CASSLGRASYEQYF
-	TRBJ2-7	-	TRBV5-1	TGCGCCAGCAGCTTGGGTGGGAGTTCCTACGAGCAGTACTTC	CASSLGGSSYEQYF
TRBD2	TRBJ2-1	-	TRBV5-1	TGCGCCAGCAGCGCTAGCGGGGGCTACAATGAGCAGTTCTTC	CASSASGGYNEQFF
TRBD1	TRBJ1-2	-	TRBV18	TGTGCCAGCTCAGTAGAAAGGGACAGGGCCCGAGGAAGGAGCGGCTACACCTTC	CASSVERDRARGRSGYTF
-	TRBJ2-3	-	TRBV30	TGTGCCTGCAGAAACAGGGATACGCAGTATTTT	CACRNRDTQYF
TRBD1	TRBJ1-4	-	TRBV19	TGTGCCAGTAACCCAGGGGGGCGAAATGAAAAACTGTTTTTT	CASNPGGRNEKLFF
-	TRBJ2-7	-	TRBV5-4	TGTGCCAGCAGCTTATTCACAGGAACCTACGAGCAGTACTTC	CASSLFTGTYEQYF
-	TRBJ2-3	-	TRBV5-5	TGTGCCAGCAGCTTGACCGGAACCGACCCAGATACGCAGTATTTT	CASSLTGTDPDTQYF
TRBD1	TRBJ1-6	-	TRBV5-4	TGTGCCAGCAGCTTTCGGACAGGGGGCGGCGGTTCACCCCTCCACTTT	CASSFRTGGGGSPLHF
TRBD1	TRBJ2-4	-	TRBV6-1	TGTGCCAGCAGTGTGAGGGGGCTGGGGGAAAACATTCAGTACTTC	CASSVRGLGENIQYF